What follows are 26 T cell receptor beta chains derived from one specimen sequenced in a study of T-cell reconstitution after alpha-beta-depleted transplantation in children. The authors prepared the TCRbeta library with unique molecular identifiers. Each CDR3 protein gets one entry after TCRdb re-called the PCR reads with MiXCR. The sample lists just under 150,000 distinct CDR3 sequences, roughly 8.8% occurring once. The input for sequencing was PBMCs, mostly from graft donor cells, taken 180 days after TCRalphabeta/CD19-depleted stem cell transplant. These receptor sequences come from a female patient aged 2-10 years who had a stem cell transplant for congenital amegakaryocytic thrombocytopenia, so the T cells may come from the graft donor.

Remarks on this clonotype: Germline is not matched at one junction end, which may reflect a read error. CDR3 nucleotide sequence: TGCGCCAGCAGCTTAAAACAGGAGAGCTCTGGGGCCAACGGCCTGACTTTC. This sequence encodes CASSLKQESSGANGLTF. The chain uses TRBV5-1 and TRBJ2-6, with a possible D match to TRBD1 (5 bases). Germline V gives CDR1 SGHRS, CDR2 YFSETQ. The CDR3 consists of 17 residues.

This clonotype was seen many times. The chain is built from TRBV20-1 and TRBJ2-2; maybe TRBD2 (6 bases). The ends were cut back, 2 bases at V and 5 bases at J, with 12 bases in the middle. The CDR3 totals 14 residues. Germline-derived CDR1 and CDR2 are DFQATT and SNEGSKA (reference sequence). This CDR3 reads CSARSVAGTGELFF. The CDR3 DNA sequence: TGCAGTGCTAGATCGGTGGCGGGAACCGGGGAGCTGTTTTTT.

This clonotype has ten or more counts. This chain uses TRBV20-1 with TRBJ1-1; D not certain. Germline V gene lookup returns CDR1 DFQATT and CDR2 SNEGSKA (reference sequence). The CDR3 has 11 amino acids. CDR3 residues: CRAALNTEAFF. CDR3 DNA: TGCAGGGCTGCCCTGAACACTGAAGCTTTCTTT.

Ten or more counts support this clonotype. The genes are TRBV10-3 and TRBJ1-2; no clear D gene. This CDR3 contains 14 residues. V dropped 3 bases and J dropped 6 bases, with 14 bases sitting between them. CDR1 is ENHRY, CDR2 SYGVKD, per germline. The CDR3 loop reads CAISDPGGSDGYTF. CDR3 DNA: TGTGCCATCAGTGACCCAGGAGGCAGTGATGGCTACACCTTC.

This chain joins TRBV4-1 and TRBJ1-6, with TRBD1 matching 7 bases. The ends lost 0 bases at V and 0 bases at J; junction bases unmatched: 2. CDR1 MGHRA and CDR2 YSYEKL come from the germline V gene. The length of the CDR3 is 17 residues. The CDR3 here is CASSQDRDSSYNSPLHF. The CDR3 nucleotides are TGCGCCAGCAGCCAAGATAGGGACAGCTCCTATAATTCACCCCTCCACTTT.

This clonotype was counted at least ten times. The rearrangement joins TRBV9 to TRBJ2-1; D is undetermined. The CDR3 sequence is 11 residues long. The V gene lost 4 bases and the J gene lost 2 bases, with 1 base spanning the gap. The germline V gene encodes CDR1 SGDLS and CDR2 YYNGEE. The CDR3 loop reads CASSTYNEQFF. The CDR3 nucleotides are TGTGCCAGCAGCACCTACAATGAGCAGTTCTTC. Full variable domain (rest looked up from reference TRBV9 and TRBJ2-1): DSGVTQTPKHLITATGQRVTLRCSPRSGDLSVYWYQQSLDQGLQFLIQYYNGEERAKGNILERFSAQQFPDLHSELNLSSLELGDSALYFCASSTYNEQFFGPGTRLTVL.

The sample holds many counts of this clonotype. This chain connects TRBV4-1 to TRBJ1-2; 7 bases fit TRBD1. This CDR3 has 15 residues. With V trimmed by 4 bases and J by 1 base, 6 bases remained unmatched. In germline, CDR1 is MGHRA, CDR2 YSYEKL. The CDR3 protein is CASSPTGPDNYGYTF. CDR3 in DNA: TGCGCCAGCAGCCCGACAGGGCCCGATAACTATGGCTACACCTTC.

This clonotype was picked up a small number of times. The rearrangement links TRBV11-2 to TRBJ2-5; TRBD1 might be the D (6 bases). Germline loops: CDR1 SGHAT, CDR2 FQNNGV. This CDR3 has 14 residues. The germline V and J ends were trimmed by 1 base and 4 bases, with 10 bases remaining between them. The CDR3 DNA is TGTGCCAGCAGCTTAGGTCCAGGGGTAGAGACCCAGTACTTC. Its translation is CASSLGPGVETQYF.

The table lists this clonotype with a few counts. This chain joins TRBV5-1 and TRBJ2-1; 10 positions match TRBD2. The CDR3 extends over 13 amino acids. Germline lookup yields CDR1 SGHRS and CDR2 YFSETQ. Losses at the gene ends were 7 bases for V and 8 bases for J; bases not matched to a gene: 6. The CDR3 nucleotides read TGCGCCAGCCGACTAGCGGGTTATGATGAGCAGTTCTTC. It encodes CASRLAGYDEQFF. Filled out from reference TRBV5-1 and TRBJ2-1, the complete variable domain reads KAGVTQTPRYLIKTRGQQVTLSCSPISGHRSVSWYQQTPGQGLQFLFEYFSETQRNKGNFPGRFSGRQFSNSRSEMNVSTLELGDSALYLCASRLAGYDEQFFGPGTRLTVL.

This clonotype was observed a few times. This chain uses TRBV18 with TRBJ2-1, with a possible D match to TRBD1 (5 bases). The CDR3 runs to 15 residues. Germline values: CDR1 KGHSH, CDR2 LQKENI. V was shortened by 3 bases and J by 3 bases, with 12 bases between the two germline ends. The CDR3 DNA sequence: TGTGCCAGCTCACCCTCCAGGGTGGGCTACAATGAGCAGTTCTTC. This encodes CASSPSRVGYNEQFF.

In its sample, this clonotype was seen many times. Germline and junction disagree at one end, which may indicate a read error. This chain connects TRBV5-1 to TRBJ2-3; 9 bases match TRBD2. Looked up from germline, CDR1 is SGHRS and CDR2 is YFSETQ. CDR3 size: 13 residues. The CDR3 loop is CSSTAGGPDTQYF. The CDR3 nucleotides read TGCTCCAGCACGGCGGGGGGGCCAGATACGCAGTATTTT.

The chain's CDR3 is CSARDPNGHYGYTF. CDR3 DNA sequence: TGCAGTGCTAGAGACCCGAACGGACACTATGGCTACACCTTC. The V gene is TRBV20-1, the J gene TRBJ1-2; D unresolved. Germline-derived CDR1 and CDR2 are DFQATT and SNEGSKA (reference sequence). V was shortened by 0 bases and J by 3 bases, with 11 bases between the two germline ends. The CDR3 contains 14 residues.

With respect to this clonotype: One end of the junction fails to match germline, which may point to a read error. J is TRBJ2-2 and V is TRBV20-1; 9 bases fit TRBD1. CDR3 length: 16 amino acids. In germline, CDR1 is DFQATT, CDR2 SNEGSKA (reference sequence). This CDR3 is CTARGPGQGNTGELFF. The DNA of the CDR3 is TGCACTGCTAGGGGTCCGGGACAGGGTAACACCGGGGAGCTGTTTTTT.

At least ten counts were recorded for this clonotype. J is TRBJ2-3 and V is TRBV11-2; the match to TRBD1 covers 12 bases. The J segment lost 4 bases and the V segment lost 5 bases, leaving 1 base of the junction unmatched. CDR3 length equals 14 residues. Germline CDR1 SGHAT, CDR2 FQNNGV. CDR3 DNA: TGTGCCAGCAGCCGGGACAGGGGGCCAGATACGCAGTATTTT. This codes for CASSRDRGPDTQYF.

This clonotype was counted between two and nine times. This chain connects TRBV7-6 to TRBJ2-7; 14 positions match TRBD2. Germline assignment: CDR1 SGHVS and CDR2 FNYEAQ. The V segment lost 5 bases and the J segment 2 bases; nucleotides outside the gene matches: 2. The CDR3 runs to 15 residues. The CDR3: CASSRLAGGPYEQYF. CDR3 coding DNA: TGTGCCAGCAGCCGACTAGCGGGAGGGCCCTACGAGCAGTACTTC.

As to this clonotype: A junction end diverges from the germline sequence, so it may reflect a read error. V usage is TRBV15 and J usage is TRBJ2-2, with a weak D call TRBD1 (6 bases). Per germline, CDR1 LNHNV and CDR2 YYDKDF (reference sequence). This CDR3 contains 14 residues. The CDR3 DNA reads TGTGCCACCAGCAGAGCCAGGGGTACCGGGGAGCTGGTTTTT. Translated, it gives CATSRARGTGELVF.

In regard to this clonotype: This may stem from a read error, because a much larger clone lies one nucleotide away. The CDR3 loop is CASSINRGMGGYTF. The CDR3 DNA is TGTGCCAGCAGTATCAACAGGGGAATGGGAGGCTACACCTTC. This chain joins TRBV12-3 or TRBV12-4 and TRBJ1-2, with 7 nucleotides matching TRBD1. The CDR3 runs 14 residues. The V and J ends lost 5 bases and 8 bases, in that order; junction bases with no gene match: 11.

This clonotype was seen repeatedly, ten times or more. The chain combines TRBV20-1 with TRBJ2-2; 13 positions match TRBD2. Germline assignment: CDR1 DFQATT and CDR2 SNEGSKA (reference sequence). The V segment lost 6 bases and the J segment 1 base; nucleotides outside the gene matches: 5. CDR3 length equals 16 residues. In nucleotides, the CDR3 is TGCAGTGCCAGGACTAGCGGGAGATGGAACACCGGGGAGCTGTTTTTT. Translated: CSARTSGRWNTGELFF.

Only a few counts were recorded for this clonotype. The chain is built from TRBV4-2 and TRBJ1-4, with TRBD1 identical over 8 bases. Germline V gene sequence: CDR1 LGHNA, CDR2 YNFKEQ. The junction had 13 bases not matched to a gene; V was cut back by 3 bases and J by 7 bases. The CDR3 loop spans 17 amino acids. CDR3 amino acids: CASSHPFGAGGPEKLFF. DNA for the CDR3: TGTGCCAGCAGCCATCCCTTCGGTGCAGGGGGCCCTGAAAAACTGTTTTTT.

This clonotype was seen many times. The V call is TRBV5-1, the J call TRBJ2-5; D might be TRBD1 or TRBD2, each matching 6 bases. V dropped 3 bases and J dropped 13 bases, with 13 bases sitting between them. This CDR3 comprises 11 residues. CDR1 is SGHRS and CDR2 is YFSETQ in the germline V gene. The CDR3 spells CASSSGGARYF. The CDR3 DNA is TGCGCCAGCAGCTCCGGGGGCGCGAGGTACTTC.

The rearrangement links TRBV5-1 to TRBJ2-3; D possibly corresponds to TRBD2 (6 bases). Germline loops: CDR1 SGHRS, CDR2 YFSETQ. Trimming cost V 2 bases and J 2 bases, with 27 bases left between them. The CDR3 spans 20 residues. Here the CDR3 reads CASSLHTLAGGDLPTDTQYF. In DNA, the CDR3 is TGCGCCAGCAGCTTACACACACTAGCCGGGGGTGACCTTCCCACAGATACGCAGTATTTT.

This clonotype has a count of ten or more. The J gene is TRBJ2-7, the V gene TRBV5-6, with 8 bases matching TRBD1. The CDR3 extends over 14 amino acids. V lost 2 bases and J lost 3; bases outside the gene matches: 4. CDR1 and CDR2 from the germline V gene are SGHDT and YYEEEE. The CDR3 spells CASSFGTGFYEQYF. CDR3 nucleotides: TGTGCCAGCAGCTTCGGGACAGGCTTCTACGAGCAGTACTTC.

This clonotype was counted ten times or more. The chain has TRBV4-1 and TRBJ2-5; D might be TRBD1 (6 bases). Looked up from germline, CDR1 is MGHRA and CDR2 is YSYEKL. There are 15 residues in the CDR3. V shed 4 bases and J shed 0 bases, with 12 bases lying between them. CDR3 nucleotide sequence: TGCGCCAGCAGCCCCCGGACAGCATACCAAGAGACCCAGTACTTC. This sequence encodes CASSPRTAYQETQYF.

The CDR3 reads CASSPTTENIQYF. As DNA, the CDR3 is TGTGCCAGCAGTCCAACGACAGAAAACATTCAGTACTTC. The chain is built from TRBV7-3 and TRBJ2-4; a possible D gene is TRBD1 (5 bases). The CDR3 loop spans 13 amino acids. The germline V gene has CDR1 SGHTA and CDR2 FQGTGA. The V end was cut by 6 bases, the J end by 5 bases, with 11 bases between.

This clonotype was seen a handful of times. V gene TRBV5-1 combines with J gene TRBJ2-2; the D gene is possibly TRBD1 (6 bases). The CDR3 is 20 amino acids. Trimming removed 2 bases at V and 0 bases at J, with 23 bases between. Germline values: CDR1 SGHRS, CDR2 YFSETQ. DNA for the CDR3: TGCGCCAGCAGCTTTTTACCCACCGGGTTACAGGGAACGAACACCGGGGAGCTGTTTTTT. It codes for CASSFLPTGLQGTNTGELFF.

This clonotype was seen at least ten times. CDR3 bases: TGTGCCAGCAGTTTGGCTAGCGGGAGACCGAAAGAGACCCAGTACTTC. This gives the protein CASSLASGRPKETQYF. The chain uses TRBV28 and TRBJ2-5; 10 positions agree with TRBD2. Germline V gene data show CDR1 as MDHEN and CDR2 as SYDVKM. The CDR3 runs 16 residues. Losses at the gene ends were 3 bases for V and 3 bases for J; bases not matched to a gene: 7.